Following are 9 T cell receptor beta chains from one sample sequenced in a study of cytomegalovirus exposure and HLA in healthy donors. The PCR made use of 60 Vbeta and 13 Jbeta primers. The table came from immunoSEQ multiplex PCR; TCRdb's copy has only in-frame clones and leaves some out. This table holds 150,000 to 200,000 clones, around 80% found once. The sequenced material came from PBMCs. These receptors originate from a girl aged 2-9 years in good health and CMV-seropositive.

The chain uses TRBV6-5 and TRBJ1-4; tentative D call: TRBD1 (5 bases). CDR1 and CDR2 (germline): MNHEY, SVGAGI. V shed 2 bases and J shed 8 bases, with 6 bases lying between them. CDR3 length: 12 amino acids. CDR3 nucleotide sequence: TGTGCCAGCAGTTACGGGGGGGAAAAACTGTTTTTT. Its protein product is CASSYGGEKLFF.

V and J are TRBV27 and TRBJ2-1; 7 bases align to TRBD2. Unmatched junction bases numbered 5, after V lost 2 bases and J lost 7 bases. The CDR3 consists of 14 residues. CDR1 and CDR2 (germline): MNHEY, SMNVEV (reference sequence). This CDR3 reads CASSLGQGGNEQFF. The CDR3 DNA is TGTGCCAGCAGTTTAGGGCAGGGAGGGAATGAGCAGTTCTTC.

The rearrangement uses TRBV6-1 and TRBJ2-7; the match to TRBD1 covers 7 bases. The CDR3 is made up of 14 amino acids. Germline CDR1 MNHNS, CDR2 SASEGT. Trimming cost V 8 bases and J 4 bases; bases outside gene matches: 11. The CDR3 bases are TGTGCCAGCCTTACCTCGACAGGGATGTACGAGCAGTACTTC. Translation: CASLTSTGMYEQYF.

In this sample, this clone turned up once. The chain joins TRBV9 to TRBJ1-1, with D unclear. The V gene's germline CDR1 is SGDLS and CDR2 YYNGEE. CDR3 length equals 14 residues. V gave up 4 bases and J gave up 8 bases, with 18 bases separating them. The CDR3 sequence is CASSSRASEGEAFF. DNA for the CDR3: TGTGCCAGCAGCAGTCGGGCCTCGGAGGGCGAAGCTTTCTTT.

The rearrangement links TRBV19 to TRBJ1-6; D may be TRBD1 (6 bases). Germline CDR1 is LNHDA and CDR2 is SQIVND (reference sequence). The CDR3 has 12 residues. The V end was cut by 5 bases, the J end by 15 bases, with 14 bases between. In nucleotides, the CDR3 is TGTGCCAGTAGTGATACAGGGCAACGCCTCCACTTT. Translated, it gives CASSDTGQRLHF.

This clone was picked up a small number of times. The chain carries TRBV15 and TRBJ2-3; 15 nucleotides line up with TRBD2. The CDR3 consists of 21 residues. Germline CDR1 is LNHNV and CDR2 is YYDKDF (reference sequence). The J segment lost 4 bases and the V segment lost 0 bases, leaving 14 bases of the junction unmatched. CDR3 loop: CATSRELTRTSGRAGSDTQYF. The CDR3 bases are TGTGCCACCAGCAGAGAATTGACGAGGACTAGCGGGAGGGCCGGATCAGATACGCAGTATTTT. The entire variable domain, with the rest obtained from reference TRBV15 and TRBJ2-3, is as follows: DAMVIQNPRYQVTQFGKPVTLSCSQTLNHNVMYWYQQKSSQAPKLLFHYYDKDFNNEADTPDNFQSRRPNTSFCFLDIRSPGLGDTAMYLCATSRELTRTSGRAGSDTQYFGPGTRLTVL.

The chain is built from TRBV5-1 and TRBJ2-1; 8 positions match TRBD2. The ends lost 5 bases at V and 3 bases at J; junction bases unmatched: 10. In germline, CDR1 is SGHRS, CDR2 YFSETQ. The CDR3 totals 16 residues. The CDR3 sequence: CASRQTSASRYNEQFF. CDR3 in DNA: TGCGCCAGCAGACAGACTAGCGCCTCTCGCTACAATGAGCAGTTCTTC.

This sequence joins TRBV5-1 and TRBJ1-1; 11 bases fit TRBD1. The germline V gene has CDR1 SGHRS and CDR2 YFSETQ. The CDR3 loop spans 16 amino acids. Germline trimming cut 4 bases from V and 5 bases from J; bases unmatched to any gene: 10. This CDR3 reads CASSLGRGQGATEAFF. The DNA of the CDR3 is TGCGCCAGCAGCCTAGGGAGAGGACAGGGGGCGACTGAAGCTTTCTTT.

The rearrangement links TRBV21-1 to TRBJ1-2; whether TRBD1, the table's D call, matches the DNA was not checked. TRBV21-1 has pseudogene status. The CDR3 has 15 residues. CDR3 in amino acids: CASTSGQIPDYGYTF. Here the CDR3 DNA reads TGTGCCAGCACCTCTGGACAGATTCCCGACTATGGCTACACCTTC.